The TCR beta chain described here comes from a study of blood T cell repertoires in COVID-19. Sequencing was performed with immunoSEQ multiplex PCR; in TCRdb, only in-frame clones are kept and a portion is missing. The sample carries approximately 210,000 clones, 65% to 90% recorded once. The receptor was isolated from a woman aged 50 to 60 with acute COVID-19. The sample comprised PBMCs or T cells enriched from blood (not recorded which).

This chain's CDR3 is CASSYYWQGNQPQHF. The CDR3 DNA follows: TGTGCCAGCAGTTACTATTGGCAGGGGAATCAGCCCCAGCATTTT. V and J are TRBV6-2 or TRBV6-3 and TRBJ1-5, with D possibly matching TRBD1 (6 bases). CDR1 is MNHEY, CDR2 SVGEGT, per germline. CDR3 length: 15 amino acids. Trimming took off 1 base at V and 4 bases at J, with 11 bases between the two ends.